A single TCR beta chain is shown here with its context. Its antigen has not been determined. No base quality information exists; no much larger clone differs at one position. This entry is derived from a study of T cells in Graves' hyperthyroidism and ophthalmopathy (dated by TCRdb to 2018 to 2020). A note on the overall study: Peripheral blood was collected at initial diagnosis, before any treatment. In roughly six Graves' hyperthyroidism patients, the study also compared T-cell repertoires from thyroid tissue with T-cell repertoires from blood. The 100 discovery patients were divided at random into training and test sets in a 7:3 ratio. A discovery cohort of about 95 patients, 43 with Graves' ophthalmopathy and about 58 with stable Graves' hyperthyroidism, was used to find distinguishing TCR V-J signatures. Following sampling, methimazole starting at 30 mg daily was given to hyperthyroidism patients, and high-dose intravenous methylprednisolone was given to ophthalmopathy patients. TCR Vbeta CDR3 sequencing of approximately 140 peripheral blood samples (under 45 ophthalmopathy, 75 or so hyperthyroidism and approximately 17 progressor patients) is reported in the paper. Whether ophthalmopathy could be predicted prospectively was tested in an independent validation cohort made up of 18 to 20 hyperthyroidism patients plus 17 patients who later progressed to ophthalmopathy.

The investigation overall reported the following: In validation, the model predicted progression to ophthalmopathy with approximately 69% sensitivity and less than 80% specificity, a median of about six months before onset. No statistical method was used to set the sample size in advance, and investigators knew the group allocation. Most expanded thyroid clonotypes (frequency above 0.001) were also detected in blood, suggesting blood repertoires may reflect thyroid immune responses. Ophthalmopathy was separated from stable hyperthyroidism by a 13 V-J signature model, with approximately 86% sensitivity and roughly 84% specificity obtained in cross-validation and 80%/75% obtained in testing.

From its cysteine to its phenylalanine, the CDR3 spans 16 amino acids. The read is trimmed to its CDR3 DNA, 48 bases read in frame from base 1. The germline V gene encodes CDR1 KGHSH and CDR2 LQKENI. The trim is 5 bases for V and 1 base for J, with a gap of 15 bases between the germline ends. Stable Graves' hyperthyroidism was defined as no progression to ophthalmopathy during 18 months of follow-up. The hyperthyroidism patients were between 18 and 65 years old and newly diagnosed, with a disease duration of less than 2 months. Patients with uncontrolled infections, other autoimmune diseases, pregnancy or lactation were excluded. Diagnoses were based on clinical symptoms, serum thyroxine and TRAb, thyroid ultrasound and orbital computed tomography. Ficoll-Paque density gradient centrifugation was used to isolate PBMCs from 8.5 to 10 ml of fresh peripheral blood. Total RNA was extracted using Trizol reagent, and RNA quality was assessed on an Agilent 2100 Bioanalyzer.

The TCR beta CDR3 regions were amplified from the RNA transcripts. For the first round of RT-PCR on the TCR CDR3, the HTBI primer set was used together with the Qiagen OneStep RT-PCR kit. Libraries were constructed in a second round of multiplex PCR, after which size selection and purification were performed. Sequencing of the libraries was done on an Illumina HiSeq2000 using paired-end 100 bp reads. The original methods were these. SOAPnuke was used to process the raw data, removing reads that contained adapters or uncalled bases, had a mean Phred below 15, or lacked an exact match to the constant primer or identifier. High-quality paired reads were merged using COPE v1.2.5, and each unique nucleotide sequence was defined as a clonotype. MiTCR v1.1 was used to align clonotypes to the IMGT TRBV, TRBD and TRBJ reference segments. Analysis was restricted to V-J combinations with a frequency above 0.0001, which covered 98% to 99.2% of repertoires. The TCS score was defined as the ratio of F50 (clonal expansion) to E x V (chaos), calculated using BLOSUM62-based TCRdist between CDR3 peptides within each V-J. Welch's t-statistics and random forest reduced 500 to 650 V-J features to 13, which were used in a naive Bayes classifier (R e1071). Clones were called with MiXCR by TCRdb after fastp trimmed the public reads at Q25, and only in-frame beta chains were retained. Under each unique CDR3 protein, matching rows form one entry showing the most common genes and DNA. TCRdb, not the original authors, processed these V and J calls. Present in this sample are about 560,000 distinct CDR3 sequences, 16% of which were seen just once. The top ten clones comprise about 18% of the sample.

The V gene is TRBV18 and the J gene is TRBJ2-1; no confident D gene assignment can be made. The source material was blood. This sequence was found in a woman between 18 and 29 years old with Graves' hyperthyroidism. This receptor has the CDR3 CASSSLLLGSYNEQFF. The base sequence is TGTGCCAGCTCATCCCTTCTCTTGGGATCCTACAATGAGCAGTTCTTC.